This T cell receptor beta chain was identified during a study of blood T cells in healthy people across ages. Findings and limits, study-wide: Percentage of naive T cells showed a strong correlation with TCR beta diversity.

Germline CDR1 reads ENHRY; CDR2 reads SYGVKD. V was clipped by 8 bases and J by 7 bases; unmatched bases: 0. This CDR3 is built from 11 residues. This clonotype was observed at least ten times. Its antigen is unidentified. Primers used in a second PCR of about 7 to 11 cycles were a sample-barcoded 5' primer and a J-beta primer mix. TCRdb re-called the 5' RACE reads with MiXCR, one entry per CDR3 protein. The table shows 1.2 million to 1.5 million distinct CDR3 sequences, with roughly 64% occurring only once. The sample taken for sequencing was blood. This receptor was obtained from a man aged 18 to 35 in good health. The chain has TRBV10-3 and TRBJ2-1, with TRBD1 matching over 9 bases. The CDR3 spells CAIGQGNEQFF. CDR3 nucleotides: TGTGCCATCGGACAGGGGAATGAGCAGTTCTTC.